Sequencing of this T cell receptor beta chain was carried out in a study of T-cell memory formation after mild COVID-19. General study points: CD4/CD8 balance characterized clones contracting day 15 to 85, and CD4+ skew characterized later expanders. The pre-infection memory compartment contained some responding clones, suggesting cross-reactive memory joined.

This clonotype was recorded only once. Its antigen is unknown. CDR3 size: 13 residues. The V gene's germline CDR1 is KGHSH and CDR2 LQKENI. Deletions cut 5 bases from V and 1 base from J, with 6 bases between. MiXCR was run by TCRdb on the 5' RACE reads, yielding one entry per CDR3 protein. This repertoire shows fewer than 350,000 distinct CDR3 sequences, over 15% found once; its top ten account for more than 20%. The rearrangement uses TRBV18 and TRBJ1-5; D is unclear. This clonotype originated in a man aged 18 to 30 who had mild COVID-19 (a few samples of this study predate the infection). Cell type and time point are not known. Sequencing was performed on PBMCs or a T cell subset sorted from them (not recorded which). CDR3 sequence: CASSARSNQPQHF. CDR3 DNA sequence: TGTGCCAGCTCAGCGAGAAGCAATCAGCCCCAGCATTTT.